The 30 T cell receptor beta chains listed next were all sequenced from one sample in a study of CD8 T cells in Susac syndrome. With random hexamers, reverse transcription was performed on about 0.45 to 1 ug of RNA. TCRdb analysed the immunoSEQ multiplex PCR reads with MiXCR anew, one entry per CDR3 protein. The repertoire holds 80,000 or so distinct CDR3 sequences, with around 94% as singletons. Sample: CD8+ T cells from PBMCs. These receptors were taken from a human donor in good health.

This chain uses TRBV25-1 with TRBJ1-5; the D is unclear. Germline CDR1 is MGHDK and CDR2 is SYGVNS. The germline V and J ends were trimmed by 5 bases and 0 bases, with 17 bases remaining between them. CDR3 size: 17 residues. The DNA of the CDR3 is TGTGCCAGCAGTCCCCCCGGGCCTAAGAATAGCAATCAGCCCCAGCATTTT. Protein: CASSPPGPKNSNQPQHF. The whole variable domain, remainder taken from reference TRBV25-1 and TRBJ1-5, is EADIYQTPRYLVIGTGKKITLECSQTMGHDKMYWYQQDPGMELHLIHYSYGVNSTEKGDLSSESTVSRIRTEHFPLTLESARPSHTSQYLCASSPPGPKNSNQPQHFGDGTRLSIL.

The DNA for the CDR3 is TGCGCCAGCAGCCAAGTGTCAGCGGGGGGGCTCTACAACGATGAGCAGTTCTTC. Residues: CASSQVSAGGLYNDEQFF. The rearrangement uses TRBV4-3 and TRBJ2-1; 10 positions match TRBD2. CDR1 and CDR2 from the germline V gene are LGHNA and YSLEER. The CDR3 runs 18 residues. J lost 8 bases, V lost 1 base, and 14 bases had no gene match.

The chain's CDR3 is CSARASGFQETQYF. The CDR3 region has the DNA TGCAGTGCTAGAGCGTCGGGGTTTCAAGAGACCCAGTACTTC. This chain uses TRBV20-1 with TRBJ2-5, with D possibly being TRBD2 (5 bases). Germline CDR1 is DFQATT and CDR2 is SNEGSKA (reference sequence). V was clipped by 1 base and J by 2 bases, with 11 bases between them. This CDR3 is built from 14 residues.

The chain couples TRBV5-4 to TRBJ1-4; D uncertain. The CDR3 is 13 residues long. The V gene's germline CDR1 is SGHNT and CDR2 YYREEE (reference sequence). Trimming removed 0 bases at V and 8 bases at J, with 8 bases between. CDR3 in amino acids: CASSLAHGEKLFF. The CDR3 DNA is TGTGCCAGCAGCTTGGCCCATGGGGAAAAACTGTTTTTT. Full variable domain (missing parts from reference TRBV5-4 and TRBJ1-4): ETGVTQSPTHLIKTRGQQVTLRCSSQSGHNTVSWYQQALGQGPQFIFQYYREEENGRGNFPPRFSGLQFPNYSSELNVNALELDDSALYLCASSLAHGEKLFFGSGTQLSVL.

The V and J genes are TRBV12-3 or TRBV12-4 and TRBJ2-1; TRBD2 might be the D (6 bases). This CDR3 is built from 12 residues. Trimming left V 5 bases short and J 8 bases short, with 10 bases between. The CDR3 spells CASSLIADEQFF. CDR3 DNA: TGTGCCAGCAGTCTTATAGCGGATGAGCAGTTCTTC.

In this sample, this clonotype turned up once. The chain employs TRBV10-3 and TRBJ2-1; 7 bases match TRBD2. With 8 bases clipped from V and 6 bases from J, the junction kept 7 bases outside the gene matches. CDR1 is ENHRY and CDR2 is SYGVKD in the germline V gene. The CDR3 covers 13 residues. The CDR3 DNA is TGTGCCATCGGGAGGGCCGATGTCAATGAGCAGTTCTTC. Protein product: CAIGRADVNEQFF.

The CDR3 protein is CATSDSSSPGYTF. The CDR3 DNA follows: TGTGCCACCAGCGACAGTTCTTCTCCCGGCTACACCTTC. J is TRBJ1-2 and V is TRBV24-1, with D possibly matching TRBD1 (5 bases). This CDR3 contains 13 residues. Germline lookup yields CDR1 KGHDR and CDR2 SFDVKD. Trimming pared 7 bases from V and 8 bases from J, leaving 16 bases between.

This chain links TRBV27 with TRBJ1-2; no definite D call. This CDR3 comprises 14 residues. With 0 bases removed from V and 4 bases from J, the gap between germline ends came to 9 bases. The V gene's germline CDR1 is MNHEY and CDR2 SMNVEV (reference sequence). The CDR3 DNA reads TGTGCCAGCAGTTTATCCGCTCAACTCTATGGCTACACCTTC. Its translation is CASSLSAQLYGYTF.

The rearrangement uses TRBV4-3 and TRBJ2-3; the D is unclear. The length of the CDR3 is 13 residues. Germline values: CDR1 LGHNA, CDR2 YSLEER. V was trimmed by 1 base and J by 6 bases, leaving 8 bases between them. CDR3 protein: CASSQVITDTQYF. The CDR3 DNA sequence: TGCGCCAGCAGCCAAGTAATCACGGATACGCAGTATTTT.

V and J are TRBV20-1 and TRBJ2-2; 9 nucleotides align to TRBD1. CDR1 is DFQATT, CDR2 SNEGSKA, per germline (reference sequence). The CDR3 sequence is 16 residues long. J was trimmed by 6 bases and V by 4 bases; bases with no gene match: 12. The CDR3 loop reads CSAKLLGTGKAGELFF. DNA for the CDR3: TGCAGTGCTAAACTCCTCGGGACAGGGAAGGCCGGGGAGCTGTTTTTT.

The chain recombines TRBV11-2 with TRBJ2-2; 8 positions match TRBD2. The J segment lost 6 bases and the V segment lost 5 bases, leaving 8 bases of the junction unmatched. Germline V lookup: CDR1 SGHAT, CDR2 FQNNGV. CDR3 size: 15 residues. As DNA, the CDR3 is TGTGCCAGCAGCCCCCAGCGGGGGAGGGCCGGGGAGCTGTTTTTT. Protein product: CASSPQRGRAGELFF. Full variable domain (outside the CDR3, taken from reference TRBV11-2 and TRBJ2-2): EAGVAQSPRYKIIEKRQSVAFWCNPISGHATLYWYQQILGQGPKLLIQFQNNGVVDDSQLPKDRFSAERLKGVDSTLKIQPAKLEDSAVYLCASSPQRGRAGELFFGEGSRLTVL.

This clonotype was detected only once. The chain employs TRBV4-3 and TRBJ2-5; tentative D call: TRBD2 (6 bases). Germline CDR1 and CDR2: LGHNA and YSLEER. Trimming took off 1 base at V and 4 bases at J, with 13 bases between the two ends. This CDR3 spans 15 amino acids. This CDR3 is CASSQAARGGETQYF. CDR3 nucleotide sequence: TGCGCCAGCAGCCAAGCCGCGCGGGGAGGAGAGACCCAGTACTTC.

This rearrangement joins TRBV27 to TRBJ1-2; D unclear. V was cut by 4 bases and J by 4 bases, with 10 bases left in between. The CDR3 extends over 13 amino acids. CDR1 MNHEY and CDR2 SMNVEV come from the germline V gene (reference sequence). The CDR3 DNA is TGTGCCAGCAGTTCCAACATGGCCTATGGCTACACCTTC. Protein sequence: CASSSNMAYGYTF.

The rearrangement links TRBV7-9 to TRBJ2-3; D is uncertain. The CDR3 has 12 residues. Trimming shortened V by 3 bases and J by 6 bases, and 7 bases separated the two germline ends. Germline V gene data show CDR1 as SEHNR and CDR2 as FQNEAQ (reference sequence). The CDR3 sequence is CASSLVRDTQYF. In nucleotides, the CDR3 is TGTGCCAGCAGCTTGGTTCGGGATACGCAGTATTTT.

V is TRBV14 and J is TRBJ2-7; D not resolved. CDR1 and CDR2 (germline): SGHDN, FVKESK. The CDR3 totals 14 residues. V was cut by 1 base and J by 5 bases, with 12 bases left in between. The CDR3 nucleotides are TGTGCCAGCAGCCAAGGCGAGGAAGGGAACGAGCAGTACTTC. Protein sequence: CASSQGEEGNEQYF. Using reference TRBV14 and TRBJ2-7 for the parts outside the CDR3, the full variable domain is EAGVTQFPSHSVIEKGQTVTLRCDPISGHDNLYWYRRVMGKEIKFLLHFVKESKQDESGMPNNRFLAERTGGTYSTLKVQPAELEDSGVYFCASSQGEEGNEQYFGPGTRLTVT.

V is TRBV6-5 and J is TRBJ2-1; no clear D gene. CDR3 length: 13 amino acids. Trimming removed 4 bases from V and 1 base from J, with 5 bases in between. Germline CDR1 and CDR2: MNHEY and SVGAGI. DNA for the CDR3: TGTGCCAGCAGTTTTAGTTCCTACAATGAGCAGTTCTTC. Translating it yields CASSFSSYNEQFF.

The chain combines TRBV29-1 with TRBJ2-1, with 8 bases aligning to TRBD2. This CDR3 has 14 residues. J gave up 3 bases and V 4 bases, and 5 bases lay outside the gene matches. Germline V gives CDR1 SQVTM, CDR2 ANQGSEA. The CDR3 loop reads CSVGREGLYNEQFF. The CDR3 DNA is TGCAGCGTTGGACGGGAGGGCCTCTACAATGAGCAGTTCTTC.

The chain links TRBV9 to TRBJ1-2, with 9 bases matching TRBD1. Germline V gene sequence: CDR1 SGDLS, CDR2 YYNGEE. J gave up 4 bases and V 4 bases, and 8 bases lay outside the gene matches. CDR3 length: 15 residues. CDR3 nucleotides: TGTGCCAGCAGCCCAGGACAGGGGCTCAGCTATGGCTACACCTTC. It yields the protein CASSPGQGLSYGYTF.

V is TRBV12-3 or TRBV12-4 and J is TRBJ1-1; D remains ambiguous. The CDR3 covers 13 residues. Trimming cost V 5 bases and J 1 base, with 8 bases left between them. CDR3 sequence (DNA): TGTGCCAGCAGTGCTGACCCGAACACTGAAGCTTTCTTT. Translation gives CASSADPNTEAFF.

The chain carries TRBV7-6 and TRBJ1-1, with D unresolved. The CDR3 extends over 15 amino acids. Trimming removed 5 bases at V and 4 bases at J, with 17 bases between. CDR1 and CDR2 from the germline V gene are SGHVS and FNYEAQ. CDR3 nucleotide sequence: TGTGCCAGCAGCCCTCGGGCCCCCTCGGCCACTGAAGCTTTCTTT. Amino acid sequence: CASSPRAPSATEAFF.

This chain links TRBV20-1 with TRBJ2-7, with D possibly matching TRBD2 (5 bases). CDR1 and CDR2 (germline): DFQATT, SNEGSKA (reference sequence). The CDR3 sequence is 14 residues long. V was cut by 0 bases and J by 0 bases, with 9 bases left in between. CDR3 region: CSARDRDYSYEQYV. DNA for the CDR3: TGCAGTGCTAGAGATCGAGACTACTCCTACGAGCAGTACGTC.

The chain joins TRBV5-6 to TRBJ1-1; D call uncertain. This CDR3 is built from 14 residues. The V end lost 0 bases, the J end lost 1 base, and 7 bases lay between the germline ends. The germline CDR1 and CDR2 sequences are SGHDT and YYEEEE. In nucleotides, the CDR3 is TGTGCCAGCAGCTTGGGGGTCCCGAACACTGAAGCTTTCTTT. It translates to CASSLGVPNTEAFF.

J is TRBJ2-6 and V is TRBV9; unclear D gene. Trimming removed 0 bases from V and 1 base from J, with 5 bases in between. Per germline, CDR1 SGDLS and CDR2 YYNGEE. The CDR3 consists of 15 residues. The CDR3 nucleotides are TGTGCCAGCAGCGTAGGTGAATCTGGGGCCAACGTCCTGACTTTC. Translated, it gives CASSVGESGANVLTF.

V usage is TRBV2 and J usage is TRBJ1-2, with D hard to call. The CDR3 is 10 amino acids. Trimming took off 6 bases at V and 14 bases at J, with 13 bases between the two ends. Germline V gene lookup returns CDR1 SNHLY and CDR2 FYNNEI. The CDR3 sequence: CASRGEVLTF. The CDR3 DNA reads TGTGCCAGCAGGGGAGAGGTTTTGACCTTC.

The chain carries TRBV12-3 or TRBV12-4 and TRBJ2-5; 10 bases agree with TRBD1. The CDR3 length is 15 residues. V shed 4 bases, J shed 3 bases, and the junction held 5 bases outside the gene matches. CDR3 coding DNA: TGTGCCAGCAGTTCTAGGGACAGGGGAAAAGAGACCCAGTACTTC. Amino acids: CASSSRDRGKETQYF.

The chain combines TRBV3-1 with TRBJ2-7, with D unclear. The V gene's germline CDR1 is LGHDT and CDR2 YNNKEL (reference sequence). The CDR3 totals 15 residues. Trimming took off 0 bases at V and 0 bases at J, with 9 bases between the two ends. The CDR3, as DNA: TGTGCCAGCAGCCAAGATGGCAGAGACTCCTACGAGCAGTACTTC. Its protein product is CASSQDGRDSYEQYF.

The chain joins TRBV2 to TRBJ2-2, with 7 bases fitting TRBD2. The CDR3 spans 14 residues. From germline, CDR1 is SNHLY and CDR2 FYNNEI. With V trimmed by 10 bases and J by 7 bases, 12 bases remained unmatched. CDR3 residues: CATRAGMGVGELFF. For the CDR3, the DNA is TGTGCCACCCGAGCGGGGATGGGGGTCGGGGAGCTGTTTTTT.

The chain recombines TRBV3-1 with TRBJ2-1; 10 bases line up with TRBD2. This CDR3 comprises 16 residues. J was trimmed by 2 bases and V by 4 bases; bases with no gene match: 5. Germline V gives CDR1 LGHDT, CDR2 YNNKEL (reference sequence). For the CDR3, the DNA is TGTGCCAGCAGCCCTATAGCGGGGGGCCCCTACAATGAGCAGTTCTTC. It yields the protein CASSPIAGGPYNEQFF.

This chain links TRBV27 with TRBJ1-2; TRBD1 is a possible D gene (6 bases). CDR3 length equals 15 residues. Trimming left V 0 bases short and J 7 bases short, with 15 bases between. The germline CDR1 and CDR2 sequences are MNHEY and SMNVEV (reference sequence). The CDR3 DNA follows: TGTGCCAGCAGTTTATCTACCAGGGGAATTGGTGGCTACACCTTC. Residues: CASSLSTRGIGGYTF.

The V and J genes are TRBV6-4 and TRBJ1-5; D gene uncertain. The CDR3 has 15 residues. Trimming removed 4 bases at V and 5 bases at J, with 15 bases between. CDR1 and CDR2 from the germline V gene are MRHNA and SNTAGT. The DNA of the CDR3 is TGTGCCAGCAGTGGCCGAGACTGCGCTGATCAGCCCCAGCATTTT. Its translation is CASSGRDCADQPQHF.